Below are 6 T cell receptor beta chains sequenced from a single sample in a study of control samples from healthy donors and cancer patients. TCRdb's copy holds only in-frame clones and misses some; the assay was immunoSEQ multiplex PCR. Of about 410,000 clones listed, around 90% are singletons. The sample taken for sequencing was PBMCs. Receptors originate from a man aged 35 to 55 with head and neck cancer.

The chain recombines TRBV19 with TRBJ1-3; D call uncertain. V was cut by 3 bases and J by 0 bases, with 6 bases left in between. Germline V gene lookup returns CDR1 LNHDA and CDR2 SQIVND (reference sequence). This CDR3 is 14 amino acids long. The CDR3 region is CASSMGGSGNTIYF. CDR3 nucleotide sequence: TGTGCCAGTAGTATGGGTGGCTCTGGAAACACCATATATTTT. The whole variable domain, filled in from reference TRBV19 and TRBJ1-3, reads DGGITQSPKYLFRKEGQNVTLSCEQNLNHDAMYWYRQDPGQGLRLIYYSQIVNDFQKGDIAEGYSVSREKKESFPLTVTSAQKNPTAFYLCASSMGGSGNTIYFGEGSWLTVV.

The chain recombines TRBV6-2 or TRBV6-3 with TRBJ1-3; D is perhaps TRBD1 (6 bases). The CDR3 is made up of 16 amino acids. The V gene lost 5 bases and the J gene lost 7 bases, with 21 bases spanning the gap. Germline CDR1 MNHEY, CDR2 SVGEGT. Written as DNA, the CDR3 is TGTGCCAGCAGTCCCCGGGACACCGAACGGGGCAACACCATATATTTT. As protein: CASSPRDTERGNTIYF.

V is TRBV4-2 and J is TRBJ1-1, with unresolved D. V lost 5 bases to trimming and J lost 3 bases, with 13 bases between them. This CDR3 has 14 amino acids. Germline V gene sequence: CDR1 LGHNA, CDR2 YNFKEQ. The CDR3 sequence is CASSTASRDTEAFF. CDR3 nucleotide sequence: TGTGCCAGCAGCACTGCCTCTCGTGACACTGAAGCTTTCTTT.

The chain employs TRBV27 and TRBJ1-5; maybe TRBD1 (5 bases). CDR1 and CDR2 from the germline V gene are MNHEY and SMNVEV (reference sequence). The CDR3 consists of 19 residues. Trimming took 4 bases from V and 0 from J, leaving 22 bases between them. The CDR3 region has the DNA TGTGCCAGCAGTTCCGTCGGCATTACAGGCACCTATAGCAATCAGCCCCAGCATTTT. Translating gives CASSSVGITGTYSNQPQHF.

This chain links TRBV27 with TRBJ2-4, with D unclear. The CDR3 consists of 15 residues. The V gene lost 0 bases and the J gene lost 0 bases, with 6 bases spanning the gap. CDR1 MNHEY and CDR2 SMNVEV come from the germline V gene (reference sequence). CDR3 loop: CASSLSWLAKNIQYF. In DNA, the CDR3 is TGTGCCAGCAGTTTATCGTGGCTAGCCAAAAACATTCAGTACTTC.

This clone was recorded once. V gene TRBV28 combines with J gene TRBJ2-7; D may correspond to TRBD1 or TRBD2 (7 bases each). This CDR3 region has 18 residues. From germline, CDR1 is MDHEN and CDR2 SYDVKM. Trimming took 4 bases from V and 2 from J, leaving 24 bases between them. The CDR3 protein is CASSSPGRNRGGAYEQYF. CDR3 coding DNA: TGTGCCAGCAGTTCCCCCGGTCGGAACAGGGGAGGGGCCTACGAGCAGTACTTC.